The 32 T cell receptor beta chains given below trace back to one sample, sequenced in a study of blood T cells in healthy people across ages (dated by TCRdb to between 2015 and 2016). Libraries were prepared through 5' RACE. Sequencing relied on an Illumina HiSeq 2500. A second about 7 to 11 cycle PCR used a sample-barcoded 5' primer and a J-beta primer mix. In-frame beta chains were kept once TCRdb had trimmed the public reads at Q25 with fastp and called clones with MiXCR. Every CDR3 protein is listed once, alongside the most common genes and DNA of its rows. This sample is represented by 850,000 to 1,300,000 distinct CDR3 sequences; over 35% of them were singletons. The ten largest clones capture over 15% of the sample. Material: blood. All receptors derive from a woman aged 60-70 years in good health.

This chain connects TRBV27 to TRBJ1-1; tentatively, D is TRBD1 (5 bases). Trimming removed 4 bases from V and 11 bases from J, with 14 bases in between. The CDR3 sequence is 12 residues long. The germline CDR1 and CDR2 sequences are MNHEY and SMNVEV (reference sequence). The CDR3 sequence: CASSSGGREAFF. The CDR3, as DNA: TGTGCCAGCAGTTCCGGGGGTAGGGAGGCTTTCTTT.

This chain connects TRBV28 to TRBJ2-7; 7 bases fit TRBD2. The CDR3 totals 15 residues. V shed 7 bases and J 0 bases; nucleotides not matched to a gene: 9. Germline-derived CDR1 and CDR2 are MDHEN and SYDVKM. The CDR3 coding sequence is TGTGCCAGCACCTCCCCCGGGGGGAGCTCCTACGAGCAGTACTTC. It specifies CASTSPGGSSYEQYF.

This clonotype appeared many times. The chain recombines TRBV29-1 with TRBJ2-7; D unclear. This CDR3 region has 12 residues. V dropped 4 bases and J dropped 2 bases, with 9 bases sitting between them. Germline-derived CDR1 and CDR2 are SQVTM and ANQGSEA. CDR3 amino acids: CSVAAATYEQYF. CDR3 in DNA: TGCAGCGTTGCTGCGGCCACCTACGAGCAGTACTTC.

This chain connects TRBV20-1 to TRBJ2-2, with 12 nucleotides matching TRBD2. V shed 6 bases and J 5 bases; nucleotides not matched to a gene: 10. CDR3 length equals 16 residues. CDR1 and CDR2 from the germline V gene are DFQATT and SNEGSKA (reference sequence). The chain's CDR3 is CSAPATSGRGTGELFF. The CDR3 DNA sequence: TGCAGTGCACCGGCGACTAGCGGGAGAGGGACCGGGGAGCTGTTTTTT.

This rearrangement joins TRBV7-2 to TRBJ2-7; D not certain. The CDR3 covers 15 residues. Trimming shortened V by 1 base and J by 5 bases, and 15 bases separated the two germline ends. The germline V gene has CDR1 SGHTA and CDR2 FQGNSA. The DNA for the CDR3 is TGTGCCAGCAGCTTAGAGGCAGGCAATTACGACGAGCAGTACTTC. This codes for CASSLEAGNYDEQYF.

This clonotype was picked up many times. The V call is TRBV5-1, the J call TRBJ2-3; D remains unclear. Deletions cut 0 bases from V and 0 bases from J, with 8 bases between. The CDR3 is 15 residues long. Germline assignment: CDR1 SGHRS and CDR2 YFSETQ. In nucleotides, the CDR3 is TGCGCCAGCAGCTTGGGGCCGACCAGCACAGATACGCAGTATTTT. This codes for CASSLGPTSTDTQYF.

The rearrangement links TRBV15 to TRBJ2-3; 7 bases match TRBD2. V dropped 3 bases and J dropped 0; count of bases not matched to a gene: 12. Germline-derived CDR1 and CDR2 are LNHNV and YYDKDF (reference sequence). The CDR3 loop spans 18 amino acids. In nucleotides, the CDR3 is TGTGCCACCAGCAGCCCGGGGAGGCTAGCGGTGAGCACAGATACGCAGTATTTT. Encoded protein: CATSSPGRLAVSTDTQYF.

J is TRBJ2-7 and V is TRBV27; 8 positions agree with TRBD1. The J call could be wrong; TRBJ2-5 is a better fit for the DNA end. The CDR3 spans 17 residues. Germline values: CDR1 MNHEY, CDR2 SMNVEV (reference sequence). The CDR3 DNA follows: TGTGCCAGCAGTTTGGGCCCTACAGGGGGTTTTTGGGAGACCCAGTACTTC. The encoded protein is CASSLGPTGGFWETQYF.

The genes are TRBV5-1 and TRBJ1-5; D perhaps matches TRBD1 (5 bases). The CDR3 length is 14 residues. The germline gives CDR1 SGHRS, CDR2 YFSETQ. Trimming took 4 bases from V and 7 from J, leaving 15 bases between them. CDR3 region: CASSVDGGGQPQHF. For the CDR3, the DNA is TGCGCCAGCAGCGTGGACGGGGGGGGACAGCCCCAGCATTTT.

V is TRBV20-1 and J is TRBJ1-1; maybe TRBD1 (6 bases). With 2 bases removed from V and 5 bases from J, the gap between germline ends came to 12 bases. CDR1 and CDR2 (germline): DFQATT, SNEGSKA (reference sequence). CDR3 length equals 13 residues. The CDR3 bases are TGCAGTGCTAGACCGGGACAATTGACTGAAGCTTTCTTT. As protein: CSARPGQLTEAFF.

There are a few counts of this clonotype. The CDR3 sequence is CASSDQGETQYF. The CDR3 DNA reads TGTGCCAGCAGTGATCAAGGGGAGACCCAGTACTTC. The chain employs TRBV25-1 and TRBJ2-5; no definite D call. V lost 3 bases to trimming and J lost 5 bases, with 7 bases between them. The germline gives CDR1 MGHDK, CDR2 SYGVNS. This CDR3 has 12 amino acids.

In this sample, this clonotype turned up once. V usage is TRBV20-1 and J usage is TRBJ2-1; 9 bases match TRBD2. The ends lost 6 bases at V and 13 bases at J; junction bases unmatched: 16. CDR1 is DFQATT, CDR2 SNEGSKA, per germline (reference sequence). This CDR3 is built from 14 residues. Written as DNA, the CDR3 is TGCAGTGCCCCAGATAGCGGGGGTGGAGAGACCCAGTTCTTC. Translation: CSAPDSGGGETQFF.

This rearrangement joins TRBV11-2 to TRBJ2-7; D ambiguous. CDR3 size: 13 residues. The V and J ends lost 0 bases and 0 bases respectively, with 3 bases between them. The germline gives CDR1 SGHAT, CDR2 FQNNGV. The CDR3 is CASSLEPSYEQYF. The CDR3 bases are TGTGCCAGCAGCTTAGAGCCCTCCTACGAGCAGTACTTC.

J is TRBJ2-3 and V is TRBV20-1, with D uncertain. This CDR3 has 12 amino acids. Germline lookup yields CDR1 DFQATT and CDR2 SNEGSKA (reference sequence). Trimming cost V 6 bases and J 1 base, with 8 bases left between them. The CDR3 is CSALLRTDTQYF. CDR3 in DNA: TGCAGTGCCCTCCTCCGCACAGATACGCAGTATTTT.

This sequence joins TRBV6-5 and TRBJ2-3, with D hard to call. Per germline, CDR1 MNHEY and CDR2 SVGAGI. Trimming removed 2 bases from V and 3 bases from J, with 9 bases in between. CDR3 length: 14 amino acids. CDR3 protein: CASSYDDTTDTQYF. DNA of the CDR3: TGTGCCAGCAGTTACGATGACACAACAGATACGCAGTATTTT.

J is TRBJ2-3 and V is TRBV3-1; D not certain. CDR1 is LGHDT, CDR2 YNNKEL, per germline (reference sequence). Trimming stripped 0 bases from V and 3 bases from J, with 10 bases between. The CDR3 is 15 amino acids. CDR3 sequence: CASSQDGQETDTQYF. CDR3 nucleotide sequence: TGTGCCAGCAGCCAAGATGGGCAAGAAACAGATACGCAGTATTTT.

J is TRBJ2-7 and V is TRBV10-3; the D gene could be TRBD1 or TRBD2 (5 bases each). The germline CDR1 and CDR2 sequences are ENHRY and SYGVKD. With 4 bases removed from V and 7 bases from J, the gap between germline ends came to 11 bases. The length of the CDR3 is 12 residues. CDR3 region: CAISVGDFEQYF. In DNA, the CDR3 is TGTGCCATCAGTGTGGGGGATTTTGAGCAGTACTTC.

J is TRBJ2-4 and V is TRBV4-2; the match to TRBD2 covers 9 bases. TRBJ2-7 explains the end of the DNA better; the J call may be wrong. Looked up from germline, CDR1 is LGHNA and CDR2 is YNFKEQ. This CDR3 has 15 residues. The CDR3 sequence is CASSARLADPYEQYF. The DNA of the CDR3 is TGTGCCAGCAGCGCCCGACTAGCGGACCCCTACGAGCAGTACTTC.

About this clonotype itself: This may come from a read error, since a much larger clone is one base off. V is TRBV10-3 and J is TRBJ1-2; D gene unclear. The CDR3 sequence is 13 residues long. Germline V lookup: CDR1 ENHRY, CDR2 SYGVKD. The DNA of the CDR3 is TGTACCATCACCCCGAATGGGTTCTATGGCTACACCTTC. Its translation is CTITPNGFYGYTF.

The chain employs TRBV24-1 and TRBJ2-5; D is perhaps TRBD1 or TRBD2 (6 bases each). The germline V and J ends were trimmed by 0 bases and 5 bases, with 18 bases remaining between them. CDR1 is KGHDR, CDR2 SFDVKD, per germline. This CDR3 contains 17 residues. CDR3: CATSDLRPGAGTETQYF. The DNA for the CDR3 is TGTGCCACCAGTGATTTGCGTCCGGGGGCAGGGACGGAGACCCAGTACTTC.

J is TRBJ2-1 and V is TRBV2; a weak D match, TRBD1 (6 bases). There are 15 residues in the CDR3. CDR1 is SNHLY and CDR2 is FYNNEI in the germline V gene. The V and J ends lost 6 bases and 0 bases respectively, with 12 bases between them. This CDR3 is CASRDADSSYNEQFF. CDR3 sequence (DNA): TGTGCCAGCAGGGACGCGGACAGCTCCTACAATGAGCAGTTCTTC. The full variable domain, its missing parts supplied by reference TRBV2 and TRBJ2-1, is EPEVTQTPSHQVTQMGQEVILRCVPISNHLYFYWYRQILGQKVEFLVSFYNNEISEKSEIFDDQFSVERPDGSNFTLKIRSTKLEDSAMYFCASRDADSSYNEQFFGPGTRLTVL.

This clonotype showed up just a few times. The V call is TRBV7-7, the J call TRBJ2-7; D not certain. The V gene lost 0 bases and the J gene lost 4 bases, with 13 bases spanning the gap. The CDR3 runs 15 residues. Germline V gene sequence: CDR1 SSHAT, CDR2 FNYEAQ (reference sequence). The CDR3 DNA is TGTGCCAGCAGCTTAGCGACCGGACCCGGATACGAGCAGTACTTC. It yields the protein CASSLATGPGYEQYF.

The sample holds a few counts of this clonotype. J is TRBJ2-4 and V is TRBV5-1; 11 bases fit TRBD1. Unmatched junction bases numbered 10, after V lost 4 bases and J lost 7 bases. The CDR3 is made up of 16 amino acids. Germline V gene sequence: CDR1 SGHRS, CDR2 YFSETQ. In DNA, the CDR3 is TGCGCCAGCAGCAGACCATCCGGGACAGGGGGGAACATTCAGTACTTC. Amino acid sequence: CASSRPSGTGGNIQYF.

The V gene is TRBV6-5, the J gene TRBJ2-1; D possibly corresponds to TRBD1 (6 bases). Per germline, CDR1 MNHEY and CDR2 SVGAGI. The CDR3 is made up of 15 amino acids. V was clipped by 0 bases and J by 6 bases, with 12 bases between them. In nucleotides, the CDR3 is TGTGCCAGCAGTTACTCGGCAGGGGAATCCAATGAGCAGTTCTTC. Amino acids: CASSYSAGESNEQFF.

The genes are TRBV6-5 and TRBJ1-2; weak D call: TRBD1 (5 bases). Germline V gene lookup returns CDR1 MNHEY and CDR2 SVGAGI. CDR3 length: 14 residues. V was clipped by 5 bases and J by 2 bases, with 12 bases between them. The CDR3 region is CASSRGVLNYGYTF. The CDR3 coding sequence is TGTGCCAGCAGTCGAGGGGTACTAAACTATGGCTACACCTTC.

In DNA form, the CDR3 reads TGTGCCAGCAGTTTCGTGTGGACAGGGGGTAACAATGAGCAGTTCTTC. Translating gives CASSFVWTGGNNEQFF. This sequence joins TRBV27 and TRBJ2-1; 10 nucleotides match TRBD1. The CDR3 is 16 amino acids. Germline CDR1 MNHEY, CDR2 SMNVEV (reference sequence). V lost 3 bases to trimming and J lost 5 bases; unmatched junction nucleotides: 7.

V gene TRBV6-5 combines with J gene TRBJ2-3; 7 positions match TRBD1. V gave up 5 bases and J gave up 1 base; unmatched junction bases: 9. The germline CDR1 and CDR2 sequences are MNHEY and SVGAGI. CDR3 size: 16 residues. The CDR3 protein is CASSRPGQLRTDTQYF. CDR3 DNA sequence: TGTGCCAGCAGTCGTCCGGGACAGCTCCGCACAGATACGCAGTATTTT.

This chain connects TRBV28 to TRBJ2-4; 7 bases agree with TRBD1. Near its end, the DNA agrees better with TRBJ2-7, so the J call may be wrong. In germline, CDR1 is MDHEN, CDR2 SYDVKM. There are 14 residues in the CDR3. The CDR3 DNA reads TGTGCCAGCAGGACCGGGACAGCTAACACCGAGCAGTACTTC. Its translation: CASRTGTANTEQYF.

This sequence joins TRBV12-3 or TRBV12-4 and TRBJ1-1, with TRBD1 matching 7 bases. The CDR3 totals 13 residues. The trim removed 2 bases at V and 7 bases at J, leaving 4 bases unmatched. CDR3: CASSLQGVGEAFF. Here the CDR3 DNA reads TGTGCCAGCAGTTTACAGGGGGTGGGTGAAGCTTTCTTT.

The chain combines TRBV7-9 with TRBJ1-1; D gene unclear. V lost 5 bases to trimming and J lost 0 bases, with 16 bases between them. The CDR3 is 16 residues long. Looked up from germline, CDR1 is SEHNR and CDR2 is FQNEAQ (reference sequence). CDR3 sequence (DNA): TGTGCCAGCAGCAAAAGCGGACGGCTTATGAACACTGAAGCTTTCTTT. It is translated as CASSKSGRLMNTEAFF.

This CDR3 reads CASSVAVSGRNTGELFF. In DNA, the CDR3 is TGTGCCAGCAGCGTAGCGGTTAGCGGGAGGAACACCGGGGAGCTGTTTTTT. V gene TRBV9 combines with J gene TRBJ2-2; 9 bases align to TRBD2. CDR1 is SGDLS and CDR2 is YYNGEE in the germline V gene. V lost 0 bases to trimming and J lost 1 base; unmatched junction nucleotides: 4. The CDR3 runs 17 residues. The full variable domain, in which reference TRBV9 and TRBJ2-2 provide the parts outside the CDR3, is DSGVTQTPKHLITATGQRVTLRCSPRSGDLSVYWYQQSLDQGLQFLIQYYNGEERAKGNILERFSAQQFPDLHSELNLSSLELGDSALYFCASSVAVSGRNTGELFFGEGSRLTVL.

J is TRBJ2-5 and V is TRBV27; 7 positions agree with TRBD1. V gave up 5 bases and J gave up 11 bases; unmatched junction bases: 26. The CDR3 is made up of 18 amino acids. Germline CDR1 and CDR2: MNHEY and SMNVEV (reference sequence). The CDR3 nucleotides read TGTGCCAGCAGTCTGGGGGCAGGGGGTTTTCGCTCCTACAATGAGCAGTACTTC. This codes for CASSLGAGGFRSYNEQYF.